This TCR beta chain was identified during a study of regulatory T cells in long-lasting Graves disease. Findings of the study overall: There were preferences for TRBV28, TRBJ1-2 and TRBJ2-5 in persistent disease.

On this clonotype: The target antigen is unknown.

The germline V and J ends were trimmed by 3 bases and 7 bases, with 15 bases remaining between them. The CDR3 spans 14 residues. Per germline, CDR1 ENHRY and CDR2 SYGVKD. Time point in this sample: newly diagnosed GD, antithyroid drugs for less than 3 months. Extracted RNA from PBMCs served as the source of the TCR library. Relying on iRepertoire HTBI primers and Arm-PCR of CDR3 regions, the team built TCR beta libraries. TCRdb analysed the multiplex PCR reads with MiXCR anew, one entry per CDR3 protein. Of about 530,000 distinct CDR3 sequences in the sample, about 16% were seen once. These data were also reused for a study on T cells in Graves' hyperthyroidism and ophthalmopathy. That study reports: Researchers barred patients who had uncontrolled infection, other autoimmune disease, pregnancy or lactation.

The chain carries TRBV10-3 and TRBJ1-2; TRBD1 is a possible D gene (5 bases). The sequenced sample was peripheral blood mononuclear cells (PBMCs), obtained at new diagnosis, from a patient treated with antithyroid drugs. The clonotype was recovered from a woman aged 40 to 65 with Graves disease. CDR3 nucleotides: TGTGCCATCAGTGATATCGGCCAGGGACCTGGCTACACCTTC. This encodes CAISDIGQGPGYTF.